This TCR beta chain was recorded in a study of blood T cell repertoires in COVID-19. The CDR3 has 12 amino acids. The germline V gene encodes CDR1 GTSNPN and CDR2 SVGIG (reference sequence). TCRdb's copy holds only in-frame clones and misses some; the assay was immunoSEQ multiplex PCR. The sample includes around 250,000 clones, less than 90% seen only once; the top ten take more than 1.5%. The J gene is TRBJ1-3, the V gene TRBV30, with a weak D call TRBD1 (5 bases). The origin of this receptor is a woman in her forties who had recovered from COVID-19. The sequencing input was peripheral blood. The CDR3 sequence: CAGRGIGNTIYF. The CDR3, as DNA: TGTGCAGGACGGGGGATTGGAAACACCATATATTTT.